These 9 T cell receptor beta chains were sequenced from one sample in a study of response to subunit inactivated influenza vaccine (dated by TCRdb to 2017 to 2018). Library construction relied on RT-PCR. The sequencing machine was an Illumina HiSeq 2500. TCRdb trimmed public reads at Q25 via fastp, called clones via MiXCR and kept in-frame beta chains. Records with the same CDR3 protein are collapsed into one entry carrying the most frequent genes and DNA. The sample yields 450,000 to 550,000 distinct CDR3 sequences; around 25% were counted once. Approximately 2% of the sample rests with the top ten. Sequencing used CD4+ T cells sorted from PBMCs, obtained around 5 days after vaccination. The receptors shown here come from a man between 50 and 59 years old who received an inactivated influenza vaccine. Donor details come from another sample of the same person, matched by shared clones.

This clonotype has only a few counts. The chain recombines TRBV7-3 with TRBJ2-3, with D perhaps TRBD2 (6 bases). Trimming stripped 2 bases from V and 1 base from J, with 10 bases between. The germline V gene encodes CDR1 SGHTA and CDR2 FQGTGA. CDR3 length equals 15 residues. CDR3 nucleotide sequence: TGTGCCAGCAGCTTATCGGCTAGCGGCACAGATACGCAGTATTTT. This codes for CASSLSASGTDTQYF.

In this sample, this clonotype turned up many times. The CDR3 region is CASSPVGVDTEAFF. The CDR3 DNA is TGCGCCAGCAGCCCGGTGGGGGTGGACACTGAAGCTTTCTTT. This chain joins TRBV5-1 and TRBJ1-1; a weak D match, TRBD1 (5 bases). V shed 4 bases and J shed 3 bases, with 13 bases lying between them. Germline values: CDR1 SGHRS, CDR2 YFSETQ. There are 14 residues in the CDR3.

The chain links TRBV7-2 to TRBJ2-5; no definite D call. V lost 5 bases, J lost 3 bases, and 19 bases lay in between. Per germline, CDR1 SGHTA and CDR2 FQGNSA. This CDR3 has 16 residues. CDR3 sequence reads: CASSPRLHITKETQYF. The CDR3, as DNA: TGTGCCAGCAGCCCTCGACTTCACATCACTAAAGAGACCCAGTACTTC.

In its sample, this clonotype was seen a few times. The chain carries TRBV5-1 and TRBJ2-3; 10 nucleotides line up with TRBD1. The germline CDR1 and CDR2 sequences are SGHRS and YFSETQ. The CDR3 consists of 16 residues. The ends lost 0 bases at V and 2 bases at J; junction bases unmatched: 3. The CDR3 loop is CASSLDGTGVTDTQYF. CDR3 sequence (DNA): TGCGCCAGCAGCTTGGACGGGACAGGGGTCACAGATACGCAGTATTTT.

This sequence joins TRBV11-3 and TRBJ2-5; D unresolved. The CDR3 is 13 amino acids. Per the germline V gene, CDR1 is SGHNT and CDR2 is YENEEA. The ends were cut back, 4 bases at V and 5 bases at J, with 11 bases in the middle. The CDR3 DNA reads TGTGCCAGCAGCTCCCTTTATCGGGAGACCCAGTACTTC. Translated: CASSSLYRETQYF.

This clonotype was seen more than once but under ten times. This chain links TRBV5-1 with TRBJ1-2, with 7 nucleotides matching TRBD1. V was clipped by 4 bases and J by 3 bases; unmatched bases: 9. In germline, CDR1 is SGHRS, CDR2 YFSETQ. The CDR3 is 15 amino acids. The CDR3 bases are TGCGCCAGCAGCCCGGGGACAGAGGATTACTATGGCTACACCTTC. It is translated as CASSPGTEDYYGYTF.

The genes are TRBV5-1 and TRBJ2-2; 10 bases match TRBD1. V shed 4 bases, J shed 7 bases, and the junction held 4 bases outside the gene matches. The length of the CDR3 is 14 residues. Germline CDR1 is SGHRS and CDR2 is YFSETQ. CDR3 sequence: CASSQGQGHGELFF. The CDR3 nucleotides read TGCGCCAGCAGCCAGGGACAGGGGCACGGGGAGCTGTTTTTT.

A few counts support this clonotype. The chain uses TRBV12-3 or TRBV12-4 and TRBJ1-2; D is ambiguous. Between the trimmed V and J ends, which lost 8 bases and 6 bases, there was a span of 7 bases. This CDR3 is built from 10 residues. CDR3 amino acids: CASGKDGYTF. The CDR3 DNA follows: TGTGCCAGCGGAAAGGATGGCTACACCTTC.

This clonotype showed up just a few times. DNA of the CDR3: TGCGCCAGCAGCCGCGCCCAGGGTGGCCAGCCCCAGCATTTT. Translating it yields CASSRAQGGQPQHF. V is TRBV4-3 and J is TRBJ1-5; a weak D match, TRBD1 (5 bases). Germline-derived CDR1 and CDR2 are LGHNA and YSLEER. Trimming shortened V by 4 bases and J by 7 bases, and 14 bases separated the two germline ends. The CDR3 has 14 residues.